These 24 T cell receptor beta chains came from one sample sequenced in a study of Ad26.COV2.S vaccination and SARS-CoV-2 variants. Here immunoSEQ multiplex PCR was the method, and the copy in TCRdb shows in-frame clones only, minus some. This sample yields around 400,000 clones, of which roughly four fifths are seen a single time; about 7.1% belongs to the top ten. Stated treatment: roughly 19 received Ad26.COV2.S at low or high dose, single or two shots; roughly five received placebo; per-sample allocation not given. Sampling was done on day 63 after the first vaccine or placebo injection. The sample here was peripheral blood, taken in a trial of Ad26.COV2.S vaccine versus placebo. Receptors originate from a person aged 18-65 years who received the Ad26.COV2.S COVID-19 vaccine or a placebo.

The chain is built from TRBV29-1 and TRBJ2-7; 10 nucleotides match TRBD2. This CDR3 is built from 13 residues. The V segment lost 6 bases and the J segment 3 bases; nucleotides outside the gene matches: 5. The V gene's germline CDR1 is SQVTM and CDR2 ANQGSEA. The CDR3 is CSVRASGSYEQYF. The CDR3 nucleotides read TGCAGCGTCCGAGCTAGCGGGAGCTACGAGCAGTACTTC.

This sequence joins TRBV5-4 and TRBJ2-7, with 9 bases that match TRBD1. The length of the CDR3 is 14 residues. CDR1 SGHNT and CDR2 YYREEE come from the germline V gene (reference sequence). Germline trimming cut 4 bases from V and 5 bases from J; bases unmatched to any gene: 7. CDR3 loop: CASSPGTGPDEQYF. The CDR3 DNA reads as TGTGCCAGCAGCCCCGGGACAGGGCCAGACGAGCAGTACTTC.

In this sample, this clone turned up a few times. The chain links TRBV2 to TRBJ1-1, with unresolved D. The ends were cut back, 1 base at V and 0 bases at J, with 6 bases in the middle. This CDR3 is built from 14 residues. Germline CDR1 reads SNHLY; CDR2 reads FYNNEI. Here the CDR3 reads CASSEGEMNTEAFF. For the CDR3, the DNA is TGTGCCAGCAGTGAAGGGGAGATGAACACTGAAGCTTTCTTT.

CDR3 coding DNA: TGCGCCAGCAGCTTGACGGGACAGGGGGACCTTGAAGCTTTCTTT. This sequence encodes CASSLTGQGDLEAFF. The V call is TRBV5-1, the J call TRBJ1-1, with TRBD1 identical over 11 bases. J lost 7 bases, V lost 1 base, and 6 bases had no gene match. Germline V gene lookup returns CDR1 SGHRS and CDR2 YFSETQ. CDR3 length: 15 amino acids.

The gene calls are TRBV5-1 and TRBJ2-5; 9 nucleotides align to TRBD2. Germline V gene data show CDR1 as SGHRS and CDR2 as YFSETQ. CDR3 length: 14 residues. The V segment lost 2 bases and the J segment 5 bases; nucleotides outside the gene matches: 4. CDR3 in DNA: TGCGCCAGCAGCTTAGGGACTAGCTCCGAGACCCAGTACTTC. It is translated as CASSLGTSSETQYF. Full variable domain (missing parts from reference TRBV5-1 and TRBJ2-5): KAGVTQTPRYLIKTRGQQVTLSCSPISGHRSVSWYQQTPGQGLQFLFEYFSETQRNKGNFPGRFSGRQFSNSRSEMNVSTLELGDSALYLCASSLGTSSETQYFGPGTRLLVL.

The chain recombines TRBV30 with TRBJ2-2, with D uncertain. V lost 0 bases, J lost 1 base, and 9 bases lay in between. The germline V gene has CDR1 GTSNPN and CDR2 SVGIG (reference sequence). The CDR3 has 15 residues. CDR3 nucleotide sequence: TGTGCCTGGAGTGTACGGGCAGTGAACACCGGGGAGCTGTTTTTT. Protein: CAWSVRAVNTGELFF.

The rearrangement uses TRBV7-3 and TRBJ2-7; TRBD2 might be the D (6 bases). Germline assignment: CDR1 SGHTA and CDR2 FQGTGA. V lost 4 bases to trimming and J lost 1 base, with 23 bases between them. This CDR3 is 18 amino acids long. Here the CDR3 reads CASSSPTGTSLPSYEQYF. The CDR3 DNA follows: TGTGCCAGCAGCTCCCCCACCGGGACTTCCTTACCGTCCTACGAGCAGTACTTC.

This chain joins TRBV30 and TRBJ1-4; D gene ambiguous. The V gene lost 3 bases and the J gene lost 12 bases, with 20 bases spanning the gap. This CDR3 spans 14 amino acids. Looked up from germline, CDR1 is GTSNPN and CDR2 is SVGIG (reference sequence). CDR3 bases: TGTGCCTGGAGGAGTTACGGTGAAATGAAGGAACTGTTTTTT. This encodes CAWRSYGEMKELFF.

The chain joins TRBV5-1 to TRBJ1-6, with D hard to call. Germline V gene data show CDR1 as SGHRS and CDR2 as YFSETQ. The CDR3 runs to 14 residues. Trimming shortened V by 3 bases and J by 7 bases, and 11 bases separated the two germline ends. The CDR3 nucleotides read TGCGCCAGCAGCTCCGGATACCCAAATTCACCCCTCCACTTT. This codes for CASSSGYPNSPLHF. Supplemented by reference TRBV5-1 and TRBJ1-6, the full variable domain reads KAGVTQTPRYLIKTRGQQVTLSCSPISGHRSVSWYQQTPGQGLQFLFEYFSETQRNKGNFPGRFSGRQFSNSRSEMNVSTLELGDSALYLCASSSGYPNSPLHFGNGTRLTVT.

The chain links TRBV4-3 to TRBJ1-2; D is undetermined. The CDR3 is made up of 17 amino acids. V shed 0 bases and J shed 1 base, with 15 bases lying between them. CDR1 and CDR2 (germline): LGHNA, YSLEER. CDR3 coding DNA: TGCGCCAGCAGCCAAGATTTCCGGCCACTTTTTAACTATGGCTACACCTTC. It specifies CASSQDFRPLFNYGYTF.

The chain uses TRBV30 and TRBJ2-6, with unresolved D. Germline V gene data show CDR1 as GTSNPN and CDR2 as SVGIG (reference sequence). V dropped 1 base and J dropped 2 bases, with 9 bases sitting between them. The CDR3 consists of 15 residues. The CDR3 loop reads CAWSGGGAGANVLTF. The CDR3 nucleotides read TGTGCCTGGAGTGGAGGTGGAGCTGGGGCCAACGTCCTGACTTTC.

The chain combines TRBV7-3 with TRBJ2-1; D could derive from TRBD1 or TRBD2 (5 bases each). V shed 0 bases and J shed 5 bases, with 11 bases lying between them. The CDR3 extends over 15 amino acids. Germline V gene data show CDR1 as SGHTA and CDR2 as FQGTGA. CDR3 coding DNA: TGTGCCAGCAGCTTAACGTGGGGGACCAACAATGAGCAGTTCTTC. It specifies CASSLTWGTNNEQFF.

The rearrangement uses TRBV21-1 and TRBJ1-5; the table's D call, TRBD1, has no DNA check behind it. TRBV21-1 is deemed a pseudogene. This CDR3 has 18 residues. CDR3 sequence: CASSGPDRVGYSNQPQHF. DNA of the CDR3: TGTGCCAGCAGCGGACCGGACAGGGTGGGATATAGCAATCAGCCCCAGCATTTT.

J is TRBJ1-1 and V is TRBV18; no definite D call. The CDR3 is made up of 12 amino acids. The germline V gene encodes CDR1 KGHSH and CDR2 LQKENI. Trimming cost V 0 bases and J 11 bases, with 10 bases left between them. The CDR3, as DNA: TGTGCCAGCTCACCACCGGGAAGCTGGGCTTTCTTT. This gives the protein CASSPPGSWAFF.

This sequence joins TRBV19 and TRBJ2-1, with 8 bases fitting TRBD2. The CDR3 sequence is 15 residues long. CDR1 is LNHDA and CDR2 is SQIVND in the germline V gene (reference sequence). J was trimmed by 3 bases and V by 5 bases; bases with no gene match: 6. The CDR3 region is CASSLLAGFYNEQFF. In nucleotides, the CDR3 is TGTGCCAGTAGTCTCCTAGCGGGCTTCTACAATGAGCAGTTCTTC.

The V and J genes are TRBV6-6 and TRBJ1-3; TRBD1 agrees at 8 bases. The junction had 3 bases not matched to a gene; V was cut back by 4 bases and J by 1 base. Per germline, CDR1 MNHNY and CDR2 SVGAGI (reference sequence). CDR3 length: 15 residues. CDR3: CASSSRQGSGNTIYF. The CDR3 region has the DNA TGTGCCAGCAGTTCCCGACAGGGGTCTGGAAACACCATATATTTT.

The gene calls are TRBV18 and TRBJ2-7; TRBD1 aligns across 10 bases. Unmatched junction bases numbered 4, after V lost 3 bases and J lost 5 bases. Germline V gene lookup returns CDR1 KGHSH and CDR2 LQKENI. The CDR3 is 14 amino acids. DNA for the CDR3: TGTGCCAGCTCACCCGGGACAGGGGACAACGAGCAGTACTTC. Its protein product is CASSPGTGDNEQYF.

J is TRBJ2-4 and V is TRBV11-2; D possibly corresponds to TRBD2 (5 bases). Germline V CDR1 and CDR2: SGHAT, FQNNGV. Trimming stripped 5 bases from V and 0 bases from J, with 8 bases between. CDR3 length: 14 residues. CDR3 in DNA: TGTGCCAGCAGCCTAGCCTTAGCCAAAAACATTCAGTACTTC. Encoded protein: CASSLALAKNIQYF.

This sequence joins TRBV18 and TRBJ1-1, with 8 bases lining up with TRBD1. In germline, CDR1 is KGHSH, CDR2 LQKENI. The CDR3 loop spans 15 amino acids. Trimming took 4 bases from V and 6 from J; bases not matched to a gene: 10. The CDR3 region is CASSQSSRGRAEAFF. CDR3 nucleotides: TGTGCCAGCTCACAATCAAGCAGGGGGCGGGCTGAAGCTTTCTTT.

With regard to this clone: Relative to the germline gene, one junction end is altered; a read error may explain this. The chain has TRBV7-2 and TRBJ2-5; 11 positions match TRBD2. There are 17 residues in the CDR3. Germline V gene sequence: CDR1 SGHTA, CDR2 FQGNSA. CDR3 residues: CASSSRRLAGGLETQYF. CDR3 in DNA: TGTGCCAGTAGCTCAAGGAGGTTAGCGGGGGGGCTTGAGACCCAGTACTTC. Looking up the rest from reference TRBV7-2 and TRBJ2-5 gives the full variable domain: GAGVSQSPSNKVTEKGKDVELRCDPISGHTALYWYRQSLGQGLEFLIYFQGNSAPDKSGLPSDRFSAERTGGSVSTLTIQRTQQEDSAVYLCASSSRRLAGGLETQYFGPGTRLLVL.

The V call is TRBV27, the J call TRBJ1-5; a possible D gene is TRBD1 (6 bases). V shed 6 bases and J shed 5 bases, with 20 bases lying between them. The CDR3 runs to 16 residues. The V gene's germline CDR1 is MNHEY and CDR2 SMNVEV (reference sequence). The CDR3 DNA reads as TGTGCCAGCAGCTTCCCCCAGGGGAATGAGGATCAGCCCCAGCATTTT. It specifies CASSFPQGNEDQPQHF.

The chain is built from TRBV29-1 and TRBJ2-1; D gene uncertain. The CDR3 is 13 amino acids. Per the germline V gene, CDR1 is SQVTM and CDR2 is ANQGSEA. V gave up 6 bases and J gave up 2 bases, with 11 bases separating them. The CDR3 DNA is TGCAGCGTCGAACGGGCGGCCTACAATGAGCAGTTCTTC. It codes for CSVERAAYNEQFF.

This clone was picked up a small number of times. CDR3 region: CASSWGASHNLHF. The CDR3 bases are TGTGCCAGCAGCTGGGGGGCCTCCCACAACCTCCACTTT. The chain recombines TRBV7-9 with TRBJ1-6; possible D gene TRBD1, 6 bases. The germline CDR1 and CDR2 sequences are SEHNR and FQNEAQ (reference sequence). Trimming stripped 4 bases from V and 15 bases from J, with 16 bases between. The CDR3 is 13 amino acids.

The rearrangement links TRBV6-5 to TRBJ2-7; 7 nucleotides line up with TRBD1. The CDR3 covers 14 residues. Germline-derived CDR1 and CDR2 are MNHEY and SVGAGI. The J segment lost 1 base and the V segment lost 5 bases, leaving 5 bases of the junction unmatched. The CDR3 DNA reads TGTGCCAGCAGTCGGGACAGACTTTCCTACGAGCAGTACTTC. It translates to CASSRDRLSYEQYF.